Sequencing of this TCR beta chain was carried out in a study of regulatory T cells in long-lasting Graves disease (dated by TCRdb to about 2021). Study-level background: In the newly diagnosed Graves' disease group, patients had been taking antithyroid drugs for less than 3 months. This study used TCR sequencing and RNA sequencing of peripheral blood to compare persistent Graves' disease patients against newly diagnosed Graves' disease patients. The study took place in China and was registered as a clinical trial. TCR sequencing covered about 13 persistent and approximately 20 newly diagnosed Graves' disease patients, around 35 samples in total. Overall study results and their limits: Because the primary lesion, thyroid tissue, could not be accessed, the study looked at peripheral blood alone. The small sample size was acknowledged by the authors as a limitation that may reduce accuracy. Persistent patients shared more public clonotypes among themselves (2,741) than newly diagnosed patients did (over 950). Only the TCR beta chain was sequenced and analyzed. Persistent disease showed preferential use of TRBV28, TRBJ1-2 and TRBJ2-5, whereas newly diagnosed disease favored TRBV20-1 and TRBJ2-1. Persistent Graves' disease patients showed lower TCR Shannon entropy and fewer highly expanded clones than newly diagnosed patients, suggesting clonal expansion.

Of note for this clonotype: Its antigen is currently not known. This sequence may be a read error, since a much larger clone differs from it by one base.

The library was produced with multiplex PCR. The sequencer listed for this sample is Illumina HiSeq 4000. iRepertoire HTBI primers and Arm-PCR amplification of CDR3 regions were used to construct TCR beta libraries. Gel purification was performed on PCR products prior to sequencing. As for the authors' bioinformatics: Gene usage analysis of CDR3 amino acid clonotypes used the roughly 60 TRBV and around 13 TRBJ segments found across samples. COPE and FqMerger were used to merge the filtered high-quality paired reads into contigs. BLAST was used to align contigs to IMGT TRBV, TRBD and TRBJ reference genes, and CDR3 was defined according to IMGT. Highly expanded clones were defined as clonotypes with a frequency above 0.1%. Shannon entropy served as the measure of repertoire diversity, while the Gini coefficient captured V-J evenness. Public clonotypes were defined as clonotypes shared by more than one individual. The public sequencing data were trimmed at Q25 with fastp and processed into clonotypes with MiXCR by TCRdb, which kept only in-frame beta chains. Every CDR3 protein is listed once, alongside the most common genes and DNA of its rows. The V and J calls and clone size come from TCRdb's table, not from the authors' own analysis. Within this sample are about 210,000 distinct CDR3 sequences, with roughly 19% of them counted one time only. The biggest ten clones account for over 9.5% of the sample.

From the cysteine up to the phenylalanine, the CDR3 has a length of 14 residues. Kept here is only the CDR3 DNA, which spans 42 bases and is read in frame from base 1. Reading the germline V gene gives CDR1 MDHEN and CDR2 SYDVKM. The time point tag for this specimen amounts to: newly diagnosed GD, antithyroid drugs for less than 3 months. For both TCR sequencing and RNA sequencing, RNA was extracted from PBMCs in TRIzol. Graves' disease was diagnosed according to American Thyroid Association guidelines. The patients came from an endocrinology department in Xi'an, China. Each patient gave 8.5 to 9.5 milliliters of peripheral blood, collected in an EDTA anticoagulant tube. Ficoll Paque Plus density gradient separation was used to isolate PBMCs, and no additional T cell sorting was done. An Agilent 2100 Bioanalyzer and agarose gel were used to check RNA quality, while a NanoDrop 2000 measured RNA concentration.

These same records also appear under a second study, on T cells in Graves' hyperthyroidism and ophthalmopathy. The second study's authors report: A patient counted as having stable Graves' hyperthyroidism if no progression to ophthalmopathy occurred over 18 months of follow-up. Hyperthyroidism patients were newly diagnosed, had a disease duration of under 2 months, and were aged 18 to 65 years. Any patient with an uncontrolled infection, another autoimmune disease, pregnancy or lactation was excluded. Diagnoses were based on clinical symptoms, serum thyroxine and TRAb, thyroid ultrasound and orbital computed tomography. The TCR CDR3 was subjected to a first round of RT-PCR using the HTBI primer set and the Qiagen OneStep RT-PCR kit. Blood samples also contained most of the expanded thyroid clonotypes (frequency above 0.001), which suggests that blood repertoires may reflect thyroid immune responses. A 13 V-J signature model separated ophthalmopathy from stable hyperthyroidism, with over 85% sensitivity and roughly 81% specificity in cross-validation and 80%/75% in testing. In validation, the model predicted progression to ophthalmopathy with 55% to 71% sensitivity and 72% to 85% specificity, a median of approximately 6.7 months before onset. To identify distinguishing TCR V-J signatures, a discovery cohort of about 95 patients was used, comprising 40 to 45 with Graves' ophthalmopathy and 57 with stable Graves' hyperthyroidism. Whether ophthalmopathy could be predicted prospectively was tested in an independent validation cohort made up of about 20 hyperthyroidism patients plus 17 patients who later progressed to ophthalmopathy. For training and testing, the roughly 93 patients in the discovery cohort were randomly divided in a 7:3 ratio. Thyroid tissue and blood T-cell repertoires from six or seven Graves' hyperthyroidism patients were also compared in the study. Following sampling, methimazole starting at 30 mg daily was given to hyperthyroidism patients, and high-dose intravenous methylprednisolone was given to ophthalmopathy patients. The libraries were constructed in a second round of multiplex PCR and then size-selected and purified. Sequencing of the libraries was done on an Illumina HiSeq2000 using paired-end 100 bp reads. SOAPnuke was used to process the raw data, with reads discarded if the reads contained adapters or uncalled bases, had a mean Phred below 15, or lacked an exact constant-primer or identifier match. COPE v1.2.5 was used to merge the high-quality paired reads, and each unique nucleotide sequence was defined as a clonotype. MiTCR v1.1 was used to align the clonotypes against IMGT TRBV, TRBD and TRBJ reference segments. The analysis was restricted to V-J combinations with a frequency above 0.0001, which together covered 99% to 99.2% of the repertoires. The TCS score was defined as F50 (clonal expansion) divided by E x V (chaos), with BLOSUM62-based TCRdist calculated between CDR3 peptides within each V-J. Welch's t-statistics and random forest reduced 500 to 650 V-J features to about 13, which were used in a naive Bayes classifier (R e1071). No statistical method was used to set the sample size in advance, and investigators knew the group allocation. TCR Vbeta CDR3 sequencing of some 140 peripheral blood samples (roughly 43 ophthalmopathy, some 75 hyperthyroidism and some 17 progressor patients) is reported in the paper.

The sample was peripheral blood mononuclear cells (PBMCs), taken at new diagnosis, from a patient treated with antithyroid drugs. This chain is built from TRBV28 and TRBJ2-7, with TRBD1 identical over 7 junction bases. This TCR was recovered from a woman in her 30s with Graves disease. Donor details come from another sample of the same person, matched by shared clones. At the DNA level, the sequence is TGTGCCAGCAGTCCCGGGACAGTAGCCTACGACCAGTACTTC. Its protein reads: CASSPGTVAYDQYF.